This T cell receptor beta chain was identified during a study of shared clonotypes between healthy human individuals. Original processing notes: From ImmunoSEQ came sequences covering only the junction and carrying no quality scores, so filtering differed. Profiled with immunoSEQ multiplex PCR; TCRdb holds only in-frame clones, not every one. V and J calls and clone size come straight from that table; D and trimming were deduced from the DNA. The repertoire holds hundreds of thousands of clones, with roughly 95% as singletons. Study conclusions and caveats: The genetic and exposure-history diversity represented was limited by few donors.

CD45RO-negative, CCR7-selected cells formed the naive CD8 fraction, which excluded terminally differentiated effector memory CD45RA+ cells. As to this clone: Its antigen is unknown.

Germline V gene sequence: CDR1 SGDLS, CDR2 YYNGEE. CDR3 length: 16 amino acids. V was pared by 4 bases and J by 0 bases, with 9 bases of the junction left unmatched. The sequenced sample was naive CD8+ T cells sorted from blood. This TCR was recovered from a woman in her thirties in good health. The chain combines TRBV9 with TRBJ2-7; 8 positions match TRBD1. The chain's CDR3 is CASSPQDRAFSYEQYF. DNA for the CDR3: TGTGCCAGCAGCCCACAGGACAGGGCCTTCTCCTACGAGCAGTACTTC. Full variable domain (missing parts from reference TRBV9 and TRBJ2-7): DSGVTQTPKHLITATGQRVTLRCSPRSGDLSVYWYQQSLDQGLQFLIQYYNGEERAKGNILERFSAQQFPDLHSELNLSSLELGDSALYFCASSPQDRAFSYEQYFGPGTRLTVT.